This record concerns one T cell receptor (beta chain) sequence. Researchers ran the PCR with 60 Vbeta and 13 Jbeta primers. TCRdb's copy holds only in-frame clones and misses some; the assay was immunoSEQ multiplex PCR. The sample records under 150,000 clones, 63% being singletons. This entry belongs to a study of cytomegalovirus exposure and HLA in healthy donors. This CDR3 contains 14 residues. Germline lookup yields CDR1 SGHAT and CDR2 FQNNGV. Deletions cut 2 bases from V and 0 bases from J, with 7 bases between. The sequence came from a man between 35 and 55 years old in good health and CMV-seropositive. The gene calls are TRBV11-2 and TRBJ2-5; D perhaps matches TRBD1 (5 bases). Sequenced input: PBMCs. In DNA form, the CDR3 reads TGTGCCAGCAGCTTACAGGACAACCAAGAGACCCAGTACTTC. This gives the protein CASSLQDNQETQYF.